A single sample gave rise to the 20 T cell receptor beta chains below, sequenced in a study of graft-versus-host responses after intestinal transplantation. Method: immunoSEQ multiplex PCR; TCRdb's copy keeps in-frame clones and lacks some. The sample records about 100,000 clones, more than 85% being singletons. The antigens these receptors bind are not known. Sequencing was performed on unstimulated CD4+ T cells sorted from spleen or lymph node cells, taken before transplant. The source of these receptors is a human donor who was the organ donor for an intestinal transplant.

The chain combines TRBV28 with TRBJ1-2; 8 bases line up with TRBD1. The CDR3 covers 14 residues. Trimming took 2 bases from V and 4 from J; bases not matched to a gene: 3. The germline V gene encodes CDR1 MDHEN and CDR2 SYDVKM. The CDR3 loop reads CASSLVQGAYGYTF. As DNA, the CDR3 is TGTGCCAGCAGTTTAGTCCAGGGGGCCTATGGCTACACCTTC.

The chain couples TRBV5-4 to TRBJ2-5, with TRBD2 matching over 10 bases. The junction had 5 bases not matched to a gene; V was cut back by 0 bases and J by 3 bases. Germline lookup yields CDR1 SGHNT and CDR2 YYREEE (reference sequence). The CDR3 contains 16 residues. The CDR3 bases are TGTGCCAGCAGCTTGGTAGGCACTAGCGGGAAAGAGACCCAGTACTTC. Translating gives CASSLVGTSGKETQYF. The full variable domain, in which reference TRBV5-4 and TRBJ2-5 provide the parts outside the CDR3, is ETGVTQSPTHLIKTRGQQVTLRCSSQSGHNTVSWYQQALGQGPQFIFQYYREEENGRGNFPPRFSGLQFPNYSSELNVNALELDDSALYLCASSLVGTSGKETQYFGPGTRLLVL.

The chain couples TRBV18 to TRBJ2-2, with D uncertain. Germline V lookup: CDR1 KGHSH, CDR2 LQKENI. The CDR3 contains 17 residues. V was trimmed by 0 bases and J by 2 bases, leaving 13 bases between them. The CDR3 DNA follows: TGTGCCAGCTCACCACCGTCGGCAACAGTTAACACCGGGGAGCTGTTTTTT. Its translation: CASSPPSATVNTGELFF. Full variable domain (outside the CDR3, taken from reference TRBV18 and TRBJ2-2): NAGVMQNPRHLVRRRGQEARLRCSPMKGHSHVYWYRQLPEEGLKFMVYLQKENIIDESGMPKERFSAEFPKEGPSILRIQQVVRGDSAAYFCASSPPSATVNTGELFFGEGSRLTVL.

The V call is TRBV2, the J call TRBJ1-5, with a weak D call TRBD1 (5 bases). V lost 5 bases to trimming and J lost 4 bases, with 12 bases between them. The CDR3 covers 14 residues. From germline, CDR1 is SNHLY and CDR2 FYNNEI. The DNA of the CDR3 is TGTGCCAGCAGTCGGGGACGGATTAATCAGCCCCAGCATTTT. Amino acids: CASSRGRINQPQHF.

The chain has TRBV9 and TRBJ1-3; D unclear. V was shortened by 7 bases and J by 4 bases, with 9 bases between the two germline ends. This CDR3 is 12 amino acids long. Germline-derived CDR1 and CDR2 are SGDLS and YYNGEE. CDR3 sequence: CASGGLGNTIYF. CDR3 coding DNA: TGTGCCAGCGGCGGACTGGGAAACACCATATATTTT.

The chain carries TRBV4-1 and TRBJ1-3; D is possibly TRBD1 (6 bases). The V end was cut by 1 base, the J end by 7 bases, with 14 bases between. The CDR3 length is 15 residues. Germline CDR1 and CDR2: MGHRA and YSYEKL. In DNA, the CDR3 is TGCGCCAGCAGCCAAGTTGACTTACAGGGCAACACCATATATTTT. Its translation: CASSQVDLQGNTIYF.

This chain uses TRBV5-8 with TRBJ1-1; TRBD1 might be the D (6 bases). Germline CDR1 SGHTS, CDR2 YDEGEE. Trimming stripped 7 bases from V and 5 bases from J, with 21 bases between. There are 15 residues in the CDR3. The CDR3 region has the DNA TGTGCCAGCCAGAAGGGGGTGATAGAGGTTACTGAAGCTTTCTTT. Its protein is CASQKGVIEVTEAFF.

In DNA, the CDR3 is TGTGCCTGGGGCTCGGGGTTGTCCACAGATACGCAGTATTTT. Amino acid sequence: CAWGSGLSTDTQYF. The rearrangement uses TRBV30 and TRBJ2-3, with TRBD2 as a possible D gene (5 bases). Germline values: CDR1 GTSNPN, CDR2 SVGIG (reference sequence). V lost 5 bases, J lost 2 bases, and 14 bases lay in between. CDR3 length: 14 residues.

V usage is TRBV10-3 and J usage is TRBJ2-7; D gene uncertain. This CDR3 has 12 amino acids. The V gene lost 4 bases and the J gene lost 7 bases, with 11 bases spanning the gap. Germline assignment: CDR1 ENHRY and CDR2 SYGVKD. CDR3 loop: CAISAWGGEQYF. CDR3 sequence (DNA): TGTGCCATCAGTGCTTGGGGTGGGGAGCAGTACTTC.

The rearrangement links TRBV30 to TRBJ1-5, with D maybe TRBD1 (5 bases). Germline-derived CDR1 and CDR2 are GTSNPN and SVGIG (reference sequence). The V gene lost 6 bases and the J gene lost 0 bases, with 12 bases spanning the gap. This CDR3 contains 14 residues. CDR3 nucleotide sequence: TGTGCCTGCCGGGGGACGGGTAGCAATCAGCCCCAGCATTTT. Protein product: CACRGTGSNQPQHF.

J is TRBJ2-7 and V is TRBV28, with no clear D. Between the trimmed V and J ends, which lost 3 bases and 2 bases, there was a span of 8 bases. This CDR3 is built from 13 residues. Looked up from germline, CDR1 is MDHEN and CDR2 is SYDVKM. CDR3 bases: TGTGCCAGCAGTTTGCACATCACCTACGAGCAGTACTTC. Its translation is CASSLHITYEQYF.

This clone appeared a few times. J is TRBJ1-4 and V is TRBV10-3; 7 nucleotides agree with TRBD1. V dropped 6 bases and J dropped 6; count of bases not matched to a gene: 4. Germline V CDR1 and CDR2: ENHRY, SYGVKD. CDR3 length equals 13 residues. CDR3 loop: CAISPDRDEKLFF. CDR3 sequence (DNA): TGTGCCATCAGCCCCGACAGGGATGAAAAACTGTTTTTT.

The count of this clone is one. CDR3 DNA sequence: TGTGCCAGCAGCTTCCGGGGGGCGAACACCGGGGAGCTGTTTTTT. It yields the protein CASSFRGANTGELFF. The chain joins TRBV11-2 to TRBJ2-2; TRBD2 aligns across 7 bases. CDR3 length: 15 amino acids. V trimming: 3 bases; J trimming: 0 bases; junction bases outside the gene matches: 1. Looked up from germline, CDR1 is SGHAT and CDR2 is FQNNGV.

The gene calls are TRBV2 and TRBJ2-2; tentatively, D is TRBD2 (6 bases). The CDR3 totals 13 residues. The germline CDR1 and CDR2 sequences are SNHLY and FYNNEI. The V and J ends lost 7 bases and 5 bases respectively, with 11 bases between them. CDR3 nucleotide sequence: TGTGCCAGCATGGCGGGGCGGACCGGGGAGCTGTTTTTT. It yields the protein CASMAGRTGELFF.

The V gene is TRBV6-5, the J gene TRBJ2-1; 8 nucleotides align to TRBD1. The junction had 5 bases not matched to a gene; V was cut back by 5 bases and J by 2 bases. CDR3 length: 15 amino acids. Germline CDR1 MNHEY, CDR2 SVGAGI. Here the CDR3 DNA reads TGTGCCAGCAGTCGAGGACAGGGACCCTACAATGAGCAGTTCTTC. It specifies CASSRGQGPYNEQFF.

CDR3 sequence reads: CASSLAGQDNSPLHF. As DNA, the CDR3 is TGTGCCAGCAGCTTGGCAGGACAGGATAATTCACCCCTCCACTTT. The chain carries TRBV11-2 and TRBJ1-6; 7 bases fit TRBD1. J lost 5 bases, V lost 3 bases, and 4 bases had no gene match. The germline CDR1 and CDR2 sequences are SGHAT and FQNNGV. The CDR3 totals 15 residues.

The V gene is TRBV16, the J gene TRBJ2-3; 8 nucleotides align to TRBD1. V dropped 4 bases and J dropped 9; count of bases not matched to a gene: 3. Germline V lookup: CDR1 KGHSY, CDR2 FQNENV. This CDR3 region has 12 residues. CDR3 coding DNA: TGTGCCAGCAGCCCATCAGGGGGCACGCAGTATTTT. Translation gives CASSPSGGTQYF.

The CDR3 spells CASTHGGSGSGNTIYF. CDR3 bases: TGTGCCAGCACCCACGGAGGGTCCGGGTCTGGAAACACCATATATTTT. The gene calls are TRBV9 and TRBJ1-3; D remains unclear. The V gene lost 6 bases and the J gene lost 1 base, with 17 bases spanning the gap. The CDR3 has 16 amino acids. CDR1 and CDR2 from the germline V gene are SGDLS and YYNGEE.

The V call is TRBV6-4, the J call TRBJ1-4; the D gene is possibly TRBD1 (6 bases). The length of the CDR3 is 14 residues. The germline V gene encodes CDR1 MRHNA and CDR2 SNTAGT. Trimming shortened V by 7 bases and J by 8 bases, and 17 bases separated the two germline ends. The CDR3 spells CASTTLGAGEKLFF. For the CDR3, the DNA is TGTGCCAGCACTACCCTGGGGGCGGGGGAAAAACTGTTTTTT.

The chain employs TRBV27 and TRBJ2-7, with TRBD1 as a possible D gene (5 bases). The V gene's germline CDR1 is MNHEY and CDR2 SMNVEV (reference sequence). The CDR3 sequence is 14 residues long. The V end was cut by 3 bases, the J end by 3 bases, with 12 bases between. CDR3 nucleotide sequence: TGTGCCAGCAGTTTTAGGCCAGGGCGCTACGAGCAGTACTTC. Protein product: CASSFRPGRYEQYF.